This record looks at one T cell receptor beta chain sequence and its context. This sample is drawn from a study of blood T cell repertoires in COVID-19. Turning to the study itself: Nucleic acid was either cDNA or gDNA, and it came from T cells, B-cell-depleted T cells, or PBMCs.

V trimming: 1 base; J trimming: 4 bases; junction bases outside the gene matches: 9. There are 17 residues in the CDR3. Germline loops: CDR1 LGHDT, CDR2 YNNKEL (reference sequence). As originally analysed: Reference gene primers were amplified, and this amplification served to estimate nucleated cell counts. Profiling relied on immunoSEQ multiplex PCR, and the TCRdb table lists in-frame clones only, not all of them. The V and J calls and clone size come from that table; D and trimming were worked out from the DNA. The profile shows around 130,000 clones, about 74% of them singletons. Specimen: peripheral blood. The chain recombines TRBV3-1 (or the pseudogene TRBV3-2) with TRBJ1-1, with 10 bases matching TRBD1. This sequence was found in a human donor in a cohort sampled during active COVID-19. The CDR3 nucleotides are TGTGCCAGCAGCCAAGTCCCGGGACAGGGGCCCACCACTGAAGCTTTCTTT. This codes for CASSQVPGQGPTTEAFF.